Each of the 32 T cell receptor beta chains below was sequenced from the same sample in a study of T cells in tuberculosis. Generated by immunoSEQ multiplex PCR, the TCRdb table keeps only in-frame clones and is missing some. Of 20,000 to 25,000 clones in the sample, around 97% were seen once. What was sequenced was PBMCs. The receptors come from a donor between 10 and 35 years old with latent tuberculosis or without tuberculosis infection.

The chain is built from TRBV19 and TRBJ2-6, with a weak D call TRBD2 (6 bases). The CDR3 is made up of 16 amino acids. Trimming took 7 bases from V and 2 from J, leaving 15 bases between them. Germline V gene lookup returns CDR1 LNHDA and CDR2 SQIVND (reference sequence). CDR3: CASTTRGGAGANVLTF. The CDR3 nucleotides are TGTGCCAGTACCACAAGGGGAGGAGCTGGGGCCAACGTCCTGACTTTC.

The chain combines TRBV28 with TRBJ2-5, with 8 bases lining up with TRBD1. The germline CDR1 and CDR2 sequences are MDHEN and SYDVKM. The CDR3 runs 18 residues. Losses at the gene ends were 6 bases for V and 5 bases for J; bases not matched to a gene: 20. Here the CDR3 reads CASRHIWTGLGPWETQYF. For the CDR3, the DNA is TGTGCCAGCAGACACATCTGGACAGGGTTGGGGCCGTGGGAGACCCAGTACTTC.

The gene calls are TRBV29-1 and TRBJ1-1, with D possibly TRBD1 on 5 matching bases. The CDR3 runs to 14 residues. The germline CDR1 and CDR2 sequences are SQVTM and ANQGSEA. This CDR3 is CSILRRQGGAEAFF. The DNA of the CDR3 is TGCAGTATACTCCGCCGGCAGGGAGGGGCTGAAGCTTTCTTT.

Here the CDR3 DNA reads TGTGCCAGCAGCTCTAGACAGGGCAATCAGCCCCAGCATTTT. Its protein product is CASSSRQGNQPQHF. The chain links TRBV2 to TRBJ1-5, with D possibly TRBD1 on 6 matching bases. CDR1 SNHLY and CDR2 FYNNEI come from the germline V gene. V lost 6 bases, J lost 2 bases, and 11 bases lay in between. The CDR3 has 14 residues.

The CDR3 loop is CASSGRQELWNTIYF. In nucleotides, the CDR3 is TGTGCCAGCAGTGGACGACAGGAACTCTGGAACACCATATATTTT. The gene calls are TRBV25-1 and TRBJ1-3; possible D gene TRBD1, 6 bases. The CDR3 loop spans 15 amino acids. The germline V gene has CDR1 MGHDK and CDR2 SYGVNS. Trimming left V 4 bases short and J 7 bases short, with 17 bases between.

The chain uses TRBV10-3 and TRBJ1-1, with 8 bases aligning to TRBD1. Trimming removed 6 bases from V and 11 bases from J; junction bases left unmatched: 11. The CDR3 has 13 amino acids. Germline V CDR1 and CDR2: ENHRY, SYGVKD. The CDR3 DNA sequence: TGTGCCATCAGCCCGGACAGGGTAAGTCCGGCTTTCTTT. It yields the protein CAISPDRVSPAFF.

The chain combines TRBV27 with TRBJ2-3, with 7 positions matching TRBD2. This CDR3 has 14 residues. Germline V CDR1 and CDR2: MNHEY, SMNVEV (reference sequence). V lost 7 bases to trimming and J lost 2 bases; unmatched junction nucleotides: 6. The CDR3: CASIRAGNTDTQYF. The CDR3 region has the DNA TGTGCCAGCATTCGAGCGGGGAACACAGATACGCAGTATTTT.

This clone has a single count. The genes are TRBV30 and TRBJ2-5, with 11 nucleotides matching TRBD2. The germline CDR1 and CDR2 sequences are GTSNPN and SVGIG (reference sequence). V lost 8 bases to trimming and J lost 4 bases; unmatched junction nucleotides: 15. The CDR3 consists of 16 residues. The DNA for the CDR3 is TGTGCCCCGACAGCGACTAGCGGGGTGTTAGGAGAGACCCAGTACTTC. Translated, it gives CAPTATSGVLGETQYF. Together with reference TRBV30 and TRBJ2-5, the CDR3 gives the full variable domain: SQTIHQWPATLVQPVGSPLSLECTVEGTSNPNLYWYRQAAGRGLQLLFYSVGIGQISSEVPQNLSASRPQDRQFILSSKKLLLSDSGFYLCAPTATSGVLGETQYFGPGTRLLVL.

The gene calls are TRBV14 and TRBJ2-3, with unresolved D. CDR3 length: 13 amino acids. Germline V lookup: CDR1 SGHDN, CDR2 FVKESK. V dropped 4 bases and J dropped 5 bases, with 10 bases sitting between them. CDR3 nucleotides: TGTGCCAGCAGCCCAAATATACTAGATACGCAGTATTTT. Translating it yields CASSPNILDTQYF.

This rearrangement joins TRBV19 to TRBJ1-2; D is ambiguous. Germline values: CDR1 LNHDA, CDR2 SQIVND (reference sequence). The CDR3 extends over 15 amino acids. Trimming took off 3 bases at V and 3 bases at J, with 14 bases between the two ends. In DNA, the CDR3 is TGTGCCAGTAGTATTACAGAAAGCAGCTACTATGGCTACACCTTC. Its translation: CASSITESSYYGYTF.

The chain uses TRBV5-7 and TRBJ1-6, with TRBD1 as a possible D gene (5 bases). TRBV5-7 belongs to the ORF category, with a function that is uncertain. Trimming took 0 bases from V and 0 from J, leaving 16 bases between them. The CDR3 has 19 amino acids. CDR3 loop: CASSLVLGGGSSYNSPLHF. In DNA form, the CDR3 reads TGTGCCAGCAGCTTGGTCCTTGGCGGGGGAAGCTCCTATAATTCACCCCTCCACTTT.

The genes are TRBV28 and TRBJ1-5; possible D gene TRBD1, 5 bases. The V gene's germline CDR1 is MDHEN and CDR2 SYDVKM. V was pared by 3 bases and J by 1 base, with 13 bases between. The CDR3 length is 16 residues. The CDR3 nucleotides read TGTGCCAGCAGTTTTTCTGGGGCACAAAGCAATCAGCCCCAGCATTTT. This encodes CASSFSGAQSNQPQHF.

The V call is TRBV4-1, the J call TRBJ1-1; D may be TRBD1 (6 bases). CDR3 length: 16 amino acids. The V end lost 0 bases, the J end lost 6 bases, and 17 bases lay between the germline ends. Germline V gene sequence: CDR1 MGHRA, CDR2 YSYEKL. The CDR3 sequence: CASSQEGRGRLPEAFF. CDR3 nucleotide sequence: TGCGCCAGCAGCCAAGAGGGGCGGGGGCGATTGCCTGAAGCTTTCTTT.

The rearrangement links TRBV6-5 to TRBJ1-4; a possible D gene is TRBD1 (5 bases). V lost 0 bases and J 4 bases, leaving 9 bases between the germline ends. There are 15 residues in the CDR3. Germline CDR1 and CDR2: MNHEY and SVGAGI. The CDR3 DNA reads TGTGCCAGCAGTTACTCAGGGGATAATAATGAAAAACTGTTTTTT. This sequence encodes CASSYSGDNNEKLFF.

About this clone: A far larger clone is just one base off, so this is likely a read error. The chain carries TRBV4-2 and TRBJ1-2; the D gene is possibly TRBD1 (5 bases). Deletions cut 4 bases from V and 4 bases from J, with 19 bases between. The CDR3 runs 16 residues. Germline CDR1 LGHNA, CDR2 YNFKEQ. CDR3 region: CASSLSVTELIYGYTF. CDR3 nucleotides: TGTGCCAGCAGCCTATCAGTGACAGAACTCATCTATGGCTACACCTTC.

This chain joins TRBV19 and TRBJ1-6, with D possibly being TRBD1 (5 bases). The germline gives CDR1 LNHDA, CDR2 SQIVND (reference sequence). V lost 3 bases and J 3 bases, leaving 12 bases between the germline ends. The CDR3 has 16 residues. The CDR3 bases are TGTGCCAGTAGTATTTCGGGGGGAGGCTATAATTCACCCCTCCACTTT. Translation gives CASSISGGGYNSPLHF. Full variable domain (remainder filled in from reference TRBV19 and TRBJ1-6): DGGITQSPKYLFRKEGQNVTLSCEQNLNHDAMYWYRQDPGQGLRLIYYSQIVNDFQKGDIAEGYSVSREKKESFPLTVTSAQKNPTAFYLCASSISGGGYNSPLHFGNGTRLTVT.

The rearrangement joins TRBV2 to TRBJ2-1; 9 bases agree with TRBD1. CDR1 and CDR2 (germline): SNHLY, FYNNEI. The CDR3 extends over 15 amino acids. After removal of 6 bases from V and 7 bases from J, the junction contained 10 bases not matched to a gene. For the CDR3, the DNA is TGTGCCAGCAGGGGGGCCGGGACAGGGTCGAATGAGCAGTTCTTC. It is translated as CASRGAGTGSNEQFF.

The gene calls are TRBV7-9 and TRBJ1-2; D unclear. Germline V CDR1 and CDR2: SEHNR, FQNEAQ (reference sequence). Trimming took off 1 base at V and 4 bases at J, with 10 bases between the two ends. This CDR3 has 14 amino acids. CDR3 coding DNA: TGTGCCAGCAGCTTAGGCACCCGGGGCTATGGCTACACCTTC. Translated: CASSLGTRGYGYTF.

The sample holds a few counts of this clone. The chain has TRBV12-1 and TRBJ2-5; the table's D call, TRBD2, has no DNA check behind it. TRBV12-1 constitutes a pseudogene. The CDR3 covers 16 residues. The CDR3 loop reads CASSLGSGAGEETQYF. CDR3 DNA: TGTGCCAGCAGCTTAGGTTCAGGAGCGGGAGAAGAGACCCAGTACTTC.

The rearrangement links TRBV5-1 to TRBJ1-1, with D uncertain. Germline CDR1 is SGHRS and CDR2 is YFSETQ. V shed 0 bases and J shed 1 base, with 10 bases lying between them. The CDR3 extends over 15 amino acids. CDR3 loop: CASSLGSGGNTEAFF. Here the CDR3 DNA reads TGCGCCAGCAGCTTGGGGTCGGGTGGGAACACTGAAGCTTTCTTT.

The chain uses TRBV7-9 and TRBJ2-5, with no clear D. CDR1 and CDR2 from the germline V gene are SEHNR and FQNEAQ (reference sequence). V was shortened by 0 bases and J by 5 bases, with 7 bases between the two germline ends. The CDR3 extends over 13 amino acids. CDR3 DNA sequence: TGTGCCAGCAGCTTAGCCCCGTCGGAGACCCAGTACTTC. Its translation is CASSLAPSETQYF.

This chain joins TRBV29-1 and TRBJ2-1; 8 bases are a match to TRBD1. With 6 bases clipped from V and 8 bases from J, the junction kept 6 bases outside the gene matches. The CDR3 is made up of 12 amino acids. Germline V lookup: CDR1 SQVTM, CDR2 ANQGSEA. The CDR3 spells CSVRGLRDEQFF. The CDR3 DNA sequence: TGCAGCGTCAGGGGGCTCAGGGATGAGCAGTTCTTC.

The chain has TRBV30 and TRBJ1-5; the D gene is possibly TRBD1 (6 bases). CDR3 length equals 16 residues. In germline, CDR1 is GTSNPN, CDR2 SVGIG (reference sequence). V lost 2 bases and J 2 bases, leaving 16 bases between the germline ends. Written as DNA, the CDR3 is TGTGCCTGGAGTCCCACAGACAGGAAAGGCAATCAGCCCCAGCATTTT. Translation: CAWSPTDRKGNQPQHF.

Written as DNA, the CDR3 is TGCGCCAGCAGCCTAGGACAGGGGGCCGGCAATGAGCAGTTCTTC. It codes for CASSLGQGAGNEQFF. This chain joins TRBV5-1 and TRBJ2-1, with 11 positions matching TRBD1. Germline V lookup: CDR1 SGHRS, CDR2 YFSETQ. The ends lost 4 bases at V and 6 bases at J; junction bases unmatched: 6. This CDR3 contains 15 residues.

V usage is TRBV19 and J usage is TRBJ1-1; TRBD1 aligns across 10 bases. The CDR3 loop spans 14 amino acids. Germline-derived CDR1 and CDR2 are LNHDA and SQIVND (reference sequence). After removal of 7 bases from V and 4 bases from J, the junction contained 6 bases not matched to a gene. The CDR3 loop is CASTLRTGGTEAFF. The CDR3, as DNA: TGTGCCAGTACCCTTAGGACAGGGGGCACTGAAGCTTTCTTT.

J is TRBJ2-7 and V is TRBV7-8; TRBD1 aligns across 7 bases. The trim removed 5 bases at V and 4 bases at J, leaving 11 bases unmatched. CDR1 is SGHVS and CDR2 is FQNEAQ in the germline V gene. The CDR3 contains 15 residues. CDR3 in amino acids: CASSRDRADYYEQYF. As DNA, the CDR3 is TGTGCCAGCAGCCGCGACAGGGCTGATTATTACGAGCAGTACTTC.

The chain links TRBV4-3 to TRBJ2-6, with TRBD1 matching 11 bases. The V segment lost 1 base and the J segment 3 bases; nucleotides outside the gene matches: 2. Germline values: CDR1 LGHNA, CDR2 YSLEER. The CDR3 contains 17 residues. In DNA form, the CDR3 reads TGCGCCAGCAGCCAAGGGACAGGGGGCTTTGGGGCCAACGTCCTGACTTTC. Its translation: CASSQGTGGFGANVLTF.

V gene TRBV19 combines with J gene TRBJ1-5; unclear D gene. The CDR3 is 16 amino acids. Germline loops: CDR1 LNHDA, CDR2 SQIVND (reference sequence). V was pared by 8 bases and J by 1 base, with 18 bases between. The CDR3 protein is CASEGWSMISNQPQHF. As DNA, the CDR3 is TGTGCCAGTGAGGGTTGGTCGATGATCAGCAATCAGCCCCAGCATTTT. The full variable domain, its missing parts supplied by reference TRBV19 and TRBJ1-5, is DGGITQSPKYLFRKEGQNVTLSCEQNLNHDAMYWYRQDPGQGLRLIYYSQIVNDFQKGDIAEGYSVSREKKESFPLTVTSAQKNPTAFYLCASEGWSMISNQPQHFGDGTRLSIL.

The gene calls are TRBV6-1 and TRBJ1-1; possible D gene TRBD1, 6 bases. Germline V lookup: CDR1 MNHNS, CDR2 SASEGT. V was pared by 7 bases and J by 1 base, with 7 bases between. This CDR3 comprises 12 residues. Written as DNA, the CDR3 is TGTGCCAGCATAGGGGGGAACACTGAAGCTTTCTTT. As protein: CASIGGNTEAFF.

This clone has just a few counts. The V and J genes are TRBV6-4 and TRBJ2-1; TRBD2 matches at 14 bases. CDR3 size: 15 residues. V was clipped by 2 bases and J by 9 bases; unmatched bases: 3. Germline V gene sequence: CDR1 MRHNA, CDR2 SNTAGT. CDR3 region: CASSDGTSGGSEQFF. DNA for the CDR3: TGTGCCAGCAGTGACGGGACTAGCGGGGGTAGTGAGCAGTTCTTC.

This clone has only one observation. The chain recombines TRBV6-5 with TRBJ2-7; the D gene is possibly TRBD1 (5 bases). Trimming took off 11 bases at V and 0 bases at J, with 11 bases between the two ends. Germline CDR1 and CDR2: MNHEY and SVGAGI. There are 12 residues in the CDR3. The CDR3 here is CASRDSSYEQYF. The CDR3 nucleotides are TGTGCCTCCAGAGACAGCTCCTACGAGCAGTACTTC.

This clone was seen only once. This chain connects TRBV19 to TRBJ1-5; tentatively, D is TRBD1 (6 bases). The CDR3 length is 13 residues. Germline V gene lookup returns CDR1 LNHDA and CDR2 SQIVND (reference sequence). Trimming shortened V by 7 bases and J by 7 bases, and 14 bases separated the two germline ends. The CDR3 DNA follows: TGTGCCAGTACCACTAACAGGGAGCAGCCCCAGCATTTT. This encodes CASTTNREQPQHF.